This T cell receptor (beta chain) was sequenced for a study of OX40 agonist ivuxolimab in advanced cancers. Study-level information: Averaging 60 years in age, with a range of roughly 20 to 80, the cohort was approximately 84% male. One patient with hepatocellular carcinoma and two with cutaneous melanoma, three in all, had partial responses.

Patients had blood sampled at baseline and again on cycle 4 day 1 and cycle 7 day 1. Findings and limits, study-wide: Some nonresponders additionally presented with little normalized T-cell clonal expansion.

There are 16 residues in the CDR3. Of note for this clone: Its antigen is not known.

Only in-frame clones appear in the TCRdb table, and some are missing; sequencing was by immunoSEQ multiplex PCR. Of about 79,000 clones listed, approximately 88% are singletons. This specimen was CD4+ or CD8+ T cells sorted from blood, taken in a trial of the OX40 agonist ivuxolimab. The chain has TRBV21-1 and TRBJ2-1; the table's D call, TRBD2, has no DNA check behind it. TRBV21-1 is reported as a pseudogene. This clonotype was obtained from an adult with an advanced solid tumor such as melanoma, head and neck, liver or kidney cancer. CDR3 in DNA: TGTGCCAGCAGCAAAAAATCTCGGACTCCCAAATATGAGCAGTTCTTC. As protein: CASSKKSRTPKYEQFF.